These 22 T cell receptor delta chains were all obtained from the same sample, sequenced in a study of γδ T cells in repeated Plasmodium falciparum infection. TCRdb applied CATT to the multiplex PCR reads for clone calling. The table shows 50,000 to 55,000 delta-chain clones, with 1.9% occurring only once. Bulk repertoires came from Vgamma9/Vdelta2+ or Vdelta2-negative gammadelta T cells flow-sorted from PBMC. Sample: gamma-delta T cells from blood. The receptors stem from a pool of human donors (malaria-infected and uninfected, not separated).

This clone was observed a few times. With only one base between it and a far larger clone, this is likely a read error. The same CDR3 is also encoded by other DNA sequences in this sample. A V gene of TRDV2 was called, but no J gene was assigned; TRDD3, as called in the table, went unchecked against the DNA. The germline V gene encodes CDR1 GEAIGNYY and CDR2 EKD. The CDR3 loop spans 15 amino acids. The CDR3 reads CACDAVGDPGDKLIF. The CDR3 region has the DNA TGTGCCTGTGACGCAGTAGGGGATCCGGGCGATAAACTCATTTTT.

This clone was observed many times. A far larger clone differs by one base, so this is likely a read error. Distinct nucleotide sequences in the sample also encode this CDR3. CDR3: CACDTVSGGSPSHTDKLIF. The CDR3 bases are TGTGCCTGTGACACCGTCTCGGGGGGGTCCCCGAGCCACACCGATAAACTCATTTTT. V gene assignment gives TRDV2, but the J gene was left uncalled; the table names TRDD3, a call not compared with the DNA. The germline V gene encodes CDR1 GEAIGNYY and CDR2 EKD. The CDR3 covers 19 residues.

This clone has ten or more counts. The junction shows a germline mismatch at one end, possibly a read error. The rearrangement links TRDV1 to TRDJ3, with TRDD3 as a possible D gene (5 bases). Looked up from germline, CDR1 is TSWWSYY and CDR2 is QGS. This CDR3 is built from 17 residues. In DNA, the CDR3 is TGTGCCCTTGGGGTAAACCACAGGCCCTGGGACACCCGACAGATGTTTTTC. Residues: CALGVNHRPWDTRQMFF.

A few counts support this clone. A far larger clone is one nucleotide away, so this likely arose from a read error. Additional DNA sequences in this sample encode the identical CDR3. V gene assignment gives TRAV38-2/DV8, but the J gene was left uncalled; TRDD3 is the table's D call and was not checked against the DNA. This CDR3 spans 15 amino acids. From germline, CDR1 is TSESDYY and CDR2 QEAYKQQN. This chain's CDR3 is CAYRGTGMIPDKLIF. CDR3 coding DNA: TGTGCTTATAGGGGGACGGGGATGATTCCCGATAAACTTATCTTT.

This clone was observed a few times. The TCRdb protein, from a much larger clone, departs from this DNA's translation at residue 14, likely by read error; the protein shown derives from the DNA. The chain is built from TRDV1 and TRDJ1; TRDD3 matches 10 bases. The J gene, left out of TCRdb, was set here by checking the DNA against germline. CDR3 length equals 20 residues. Germline V CDR1 and CDR2: TSWWSYY, QGS. V gave up 5 bases and J gave up 3 bases; unmatched junction bases: 21. The CDR3 DNA reads TGTGCTCTTGGGACCCTTTTTCCGCCCCAACTGGGGGATTGGGCCGATAAACTCATCTTT. Its translation is CALGTLFPPQLGDWADKLIF.

Many counts were recorded for this clone. The protein TCRdb gives is from a much larger clone and does not agree with this DNA's translation at residue 13, likely a read error; the protein shown here comes from the DNA. The rearrangement joins TRDV1 to TRDJ1; 10 bases agree with TRDD3. Germline values: CDR1 TSWWSYY, CDR2 QGS. V gave up 1 base and J gave up 8 bases; unmatched junction bases: 22. The CDR3 sequence is 20 residues long. The CDR3 sequence: CALGEQFHVLGDSAHLKLIF. The CDR3 DNA reads TGTGCTCTTGGGGAACAATTCCACGTACTGGGGGATTCTGCACATTTGAAACTCATCTTT.

Many counts were recorded for this clone. TCRdb shows a much larger clone's protein in place of this DNA's translation, and the two differ at residue 16, likely through a read error; the protein shown is translated from the DNA. The V gene call is TRDV2, and the J gene call is absent; the D call in the table, TRDD3, was not verified against the DNA. There are 18 residues in the CDR3. Germline assignment: CDR1 GEAIGNYY and CDR2 EKD. The CDR3 bases are TGTGCCTGTGACAGCCTCGGGGACGGACCTAAGTACACCGATAAACCCATCTTT. This gives the protein CACDSLGDGPKYTDKPIF.

This clone was seen at least ten times. TCRdb shows a much larger clone's protein in place of this DNA's translation, and the two differ at residue 5, likely through a read error; the protein shown is translated from the DNA. The V gene is TRAV38-2/DV8, the J gene TRDJ1, with a tentative D call TRDD2 (5 bases). CDR3 length equals 20 residues. Germline CDR1 is TSESDYY and CDR2 is QEAYKQQN. The germline V and J ends were trimmed by 4 bases and 0 bases, with 28 bases remaining between them. Written as DNA, the CDR3 is TGTGCTTATAGGGGCGCGTTCCCTACCAACGGTTTGGACTACACCGATAAACTCATCTTT. This translates into CAYRGAFPTNGLDYTDKLIF.

Remarks on this clone: The amino acid sequence in TCRdb belongs to a much larger clone and departs from this DNA's translation at residue 13, likely a sequencing read error; the sequence shown is translated from the DNA. The V gene corresponds to TRDV1; no J gene was called; the table names TRDD3, a call not compared with the DNA. Germline V gives CDR1 TSWWSYY, CDR2 QGS. The CDR3 sequence is 20 residues long. The CDR3 DNA follows: TGTGCTCTTGGGGAACCTCTGGGCTCCGGGGGATACGTGTATCGGATGGTTTTCATCTTT. This sequence encodes CALGEPLGSGGYVYRMVFIF.

With respect to this clone: TCRdb pairs this DNA with a much larger clone's protein that differs at residue 5, likely a read error; the protein shown was translated from the DNA. The chain has TRDV1 and TRDJ1, with TRDD2 as a possible D gene (9 bases). Assignment of the J gene here rests on matching the DNA to germline, because TCRdb gives none. Trimming took 4 bases from V and 0 from J, leaving 48 bases between them. The CDR3 length is 27 residues. Germline CDR1 and CDR2: TSWWSYY and QGS. The CDR3 sequence is CALGGRPSYGVFYWGPWGSVYTDKLIF. The CDR3 nucleotides are TGTGCTCTTGGGGGCCGGCCTTCCTACGGAGTATTTTACTGGGGGCCTTGGGGGTCAGTGTACACCGATAAACTCATCTTT.

At least ten counts were recorded for this clone. The protein recorded in TCRdb matches a much larger clone and deviates from this DNA's translation at residue 15, suggesting a read error; the protein here is obtained by translating the DNA. This chain joins TRDV3 and TRDJ1; 11 nucleotides line up with TRDD3. The J gene, missing from TCRdb, was assigned here through DNA to germline matching. CDR1 is TVYSNPD and CDR2 is GDNSRS in the germline V gene (reference sequence). V was pared by 2 bases and J by 3 bases, with 26 bases of the junction left unmatched. This CDR3 is 21 amino acids long. CDR3 loop: CAFETWPSAYSGGYASDKLIF. Written as DNA, the CDR3 is TGTGCCTTTGAGACTTGGCCTTCCGCCTATAGTGGGGGATACGCCTCCGATAAACTCATCTTT.

This clone has a count of ten or more. This is likely an artifact of a read error, given a far larger clone one base away. The same CDR3 also results from other DNA sequences found in this sample. DNA for the CDR3: TGTGCCTGCGACACCATAGGGGATGCCGATAAACTCATCTTT. Its translation is CACDTIGDADKLIF. This chain uses TRDV2 with TRDJ1, with D possibly TRDD3 on 6 matching bases. Because TCRdb records no J gene, it was assigned here through a match of the DNA to germline. Germline V lookup: CDR1 GEAIGNYY, CDR2 EKD. CDR3 length: 14 amino acids.

This clone showed up many times. TCRdb's protein, taken from a much larger clone, differs from this DNA's translation at residue 9, likely owing to a read error; the protein displayed comes from the DNA. The V call is TRDV2, the J call TRDJ3; a weak D match, TRDD3 (6 bases). Matching the DNA to germline supplied the J gene, which TCRdb does not give. V shed 0 bases and J shed 1 base, with 12 bases lying between them. Germline V gives CDR1 GEAIGNYY, CDR2 EKD. The CDR3 loop spans 18 amino acids. The CDR3 DNA reads TGTGCCTGTGACACCGTGGGGATTGGTTCCTGGGACACCCGACAGATGTTTTTC. Translated, it gives CACDTVGIGSWDTRQMFF.

Turning to this clone: This DNA's translation and the protein TCRdb lists, from a much larger clone, do not match at residue 17, likely due to a read error; the protein shown is translated from the DNA. The chain is built from TRDV2 and TRDJ1; 11 bases align to TRDD3. The J gene was missing in TCRdb and was found by matching the end of the DNA to germline. The CDR3 sequence is 24 residues long. Germline V lookup: CDR1 GEAIGNYY, CDR2 EKD. V gave up 0 bases and J gave up 0 bases; unmatched junction bases: 26. The DNA of the CDR3 is TGTGCCTGTGACACCGTTATCCCTTACTCAGACTGGGGGATAGGAACGTATTACACCGATAAACTCATCTTT. This encodes CACDTVIPYSDWGIGTYYTDKLIF.

This clone was observed a handful of times. A read error likely explains why the TCRdb protein, taken from a much larger clone, differs from this DNA's translation at residue 19; the protein shown is translated from the DNA. This chain links TRDV1 with TRDJ1, with 11 nucleotides matching TRDD3. TCRdb leaves out the J gene; it was filled in here by matching the DNA to germline. J lost 4 bases, V lost 2 bases, and 30 bases had no gene match. The V gene's germline CDR1 is TSWWSYY and CDR2 QGS. This CDR3 has 24 residues. The CDR3 DNA reads as TGTGCTCTTGGGGAAACTGCGGTTCGGAATGACCTAATCGTACTGGGGGATAATTACGATAAACTCATCTTT. Translating it yields CALGETAVRNDLIVLGDNYDKLIF.

This clone turned up a few times. A far bigger clonotype differs at one base, so this is likely a read error. The rearrangement links TRDV1 to TRDJ1, with D possibly matching TRDD3 (5 bases). Assignment of the J gene here rests on matching the DNA to germline, because TCRdb gives none. The CDR3 is 18 residues long. Germline V lookup: CDR1 TSWWSYY, CDR2 QGS. DNA of the CDR3: TGTGCTCTTGGGGAACGAACCCGGTACTGGATGTACACTGATAAACTCATCTTT. Translation: CALGERTRYWMYTDKLIF.

This clone occurred many times. Relative to the germline gene, one junction end is altered; a read error may explain this. The V call is TRDV1, the J call TRDJ1; TRDD3 matches 10 bases. The CDR3 has 15 amino acids. Germline V gene lookup returns CDR1 TSWWSYY and CDR2 QGS. The CDR3 sequence is CALGELGDYTDKLIF. CDR3 in DNA: TGTGCTCTCGGGGAACTGGGGGATTACACCGATAAACTCATCTTT.

With regard to this clone: A read error likely explains why the TCRdb protein, taken from a much larger clone, differs from this DNA's translation at residue 5; the protein shown is translated from the DNA. The CDR3 bases are TGTGCTCTTGGGGGAGATCGGGGGAAGTGCCCAGGGGGGTGCACCGATAAACTCATCTTT. Translated, it gives CALGGDRGKCPGGCTDKLIF. The rearrangement uses TRDV1 and TRDJ1; possible D gene TRDD3, 6 bases. Since TCRdb gives no J gene, matching the DNA to germline was used here to assign it. Per the germline V gene, CDR1 is TSWWSYY and CDR2 is QGS. The V end lost 4 bases, the J end lost 1 base, and 28 bases lay between the germline ends. The CDR3 is 20 residues long.

Regarding this clone: This probably arose from a read error, given a far larger clone one base away. This sample includes further DNA sequences coding for the same CDR3. The chain combines TRDV1 with TRDJ1; TRDD3 is a possible D gene (5 bases). TCRdb does not report a J gene; here it was assigned by matching the DNA to germline references. CDR3 length: 14 amino acids. CDR1 and CDR2 (germline): TSWWSYY, QGS. The CDR3 DNA reads as TGTGCCCTTGGGGAAGTCCCCAACACCGATAAACTCATCTTT. Protein: CALGEVPNTDKLIF.

Concerning this clone itself: The protein TCRdb gives is from a much larger clone and does not agree with this DNA's translation at residue 18, likely a read error; the protein shown here comes from the DNA. This chain links TRDV1 with TRDJ1, with 13 bases identical to TRDD3. Matching the DNA to germline supplied the J gene, which TCRdb does not give. CDR1 is TSWWSYY, CDR2 QGS, per germline. There are 21 residues in the CDR3. The CDR3 region is CALGQLGDTQEGVRYTDRLIF. CDR3 nucleotides: TGTGCTCTTGGGCAACTGGGGGATACGCAGGAGGGGGTGAGGTACACCGATAGACTCATCTTT.

With regard to this clone: TCRdb attributes to this sequence the protein of a much larger clone, which differs from the DNA translation at residue 16; a read error is likely, and the protein displayed is translated from the DNA. The rearrangement joins TRDV1 to TRDJ1; D possibly corresponds to TRDD2 (6 bases). TCRdb records no J gene; here it was assigned by comparing the DNA to germline. The V end was cut by 3 bases, the J end by 1 base, with 33 bases between. From germline, CDR1 is TSWWSYY and CDR2 QGS. CDR3 length: 22 residues. CDR3 DNA: TGTGCTCTTGGGGACGCCCCTTCTTCCTTAATCCACCTGATCCAGTGCACCGATAAACTCATCTTT. Translation gives CALGDAPSSLIHLIQCTDKLIF.

This clone has at least ten counts. This sequence is one base from a far larger clone and is likely a read error. The same CDR3 arises from other DNA sequences in this sample as well. The CDR3 bases are TGTGCTTGTACCCAGGCTACCGATAAACTCATCTTT. It is translated as CACTQATDKLIF. J is TRDJ1 and V is TRDV2, with unresolved D. TCRdb is silent on the J gene; assignment here came from matching the DNA to germline. The CDR3 length is 12 residues. Germline CDR1 GEAIGNYY, CDR2 EKD.